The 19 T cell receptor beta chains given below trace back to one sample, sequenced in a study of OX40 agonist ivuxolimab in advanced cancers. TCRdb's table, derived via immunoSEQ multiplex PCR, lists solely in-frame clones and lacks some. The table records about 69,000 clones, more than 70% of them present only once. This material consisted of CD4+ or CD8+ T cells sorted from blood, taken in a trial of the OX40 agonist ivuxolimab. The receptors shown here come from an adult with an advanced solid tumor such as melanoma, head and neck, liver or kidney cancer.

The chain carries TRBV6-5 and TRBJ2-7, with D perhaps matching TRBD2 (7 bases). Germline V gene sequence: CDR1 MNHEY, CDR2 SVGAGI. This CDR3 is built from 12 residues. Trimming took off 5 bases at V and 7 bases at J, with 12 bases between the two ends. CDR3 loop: CASSHREGEQYF. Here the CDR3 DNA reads TGTGCCAGCAGTCACAGGGAGGGAGAGCAGTACTTC.

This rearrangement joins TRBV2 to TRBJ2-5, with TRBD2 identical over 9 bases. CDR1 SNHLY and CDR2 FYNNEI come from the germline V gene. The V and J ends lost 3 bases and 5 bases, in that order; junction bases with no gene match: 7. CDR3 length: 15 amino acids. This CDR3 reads CASSETGLAWETQYF. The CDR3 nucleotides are TGTGCCAGCAGTGAGACGGGACTAGCCTGGGAGACCCAGTACTTC.

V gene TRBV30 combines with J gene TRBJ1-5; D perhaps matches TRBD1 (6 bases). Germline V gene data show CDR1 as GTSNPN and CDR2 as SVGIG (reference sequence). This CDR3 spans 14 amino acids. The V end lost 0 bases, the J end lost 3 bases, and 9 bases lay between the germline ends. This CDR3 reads CAWSVGGANQPQHF. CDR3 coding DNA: TGTGCCTGGAGTGTAGGGGGGGCCAATCAGCCCCAGCATTTT.

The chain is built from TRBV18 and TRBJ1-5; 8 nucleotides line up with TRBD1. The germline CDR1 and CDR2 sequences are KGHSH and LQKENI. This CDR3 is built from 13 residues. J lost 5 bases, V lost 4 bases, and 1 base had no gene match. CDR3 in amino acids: CASSLTGDQPQHF. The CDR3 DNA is TGTGCCAGCTCACTGACAGGGGATCAGCCCCAGCATTTT. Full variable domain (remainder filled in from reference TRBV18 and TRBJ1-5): NAGVMQNPRHLVRRRGQEARLRCSPMKGHSHVYWYRQLPEEGLKFMVYLQKENIIDESGMPKERFSAEFPKEGPSILRIQQVVRGDSAAYFCASSLTGDQPQHFGDGTRLSIL.

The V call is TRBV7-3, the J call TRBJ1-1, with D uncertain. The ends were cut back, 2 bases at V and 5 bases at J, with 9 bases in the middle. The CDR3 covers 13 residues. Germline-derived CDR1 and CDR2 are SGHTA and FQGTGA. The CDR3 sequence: CASSLHLWTEAFF. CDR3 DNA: TGTGCCAGCAGCTTACACCTTTGGACTGAAGCTTTCTTT. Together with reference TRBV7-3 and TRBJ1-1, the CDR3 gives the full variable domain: GAGVSQTPSNKVTEKGKYVELRCDPISGHTALYWYRQSLGQGPEFLIYFQGTGAADDSGLPNDRFFAVRPEGSVSTLKIQRTERGDSAVYLCASSLHLWTEAFFGQGTRLTVV.

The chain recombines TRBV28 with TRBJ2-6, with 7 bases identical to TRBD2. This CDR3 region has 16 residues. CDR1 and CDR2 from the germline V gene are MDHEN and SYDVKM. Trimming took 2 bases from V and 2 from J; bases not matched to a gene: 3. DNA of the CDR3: TGTGCCAGCAGTTTAAAGGGAGGGGCTGGGGCCAACGTCCTGACTTTC. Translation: CASSLKGGAGANVLTF.

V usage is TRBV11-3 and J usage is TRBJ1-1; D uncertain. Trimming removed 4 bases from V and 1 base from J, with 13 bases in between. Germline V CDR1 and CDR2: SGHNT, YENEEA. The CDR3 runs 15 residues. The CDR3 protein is CASSSKLTENTEAFF. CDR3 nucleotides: TGTGCCAGCAGCTCTAAGTTAACAGAGAACACTGAAGCTTTCTTT.

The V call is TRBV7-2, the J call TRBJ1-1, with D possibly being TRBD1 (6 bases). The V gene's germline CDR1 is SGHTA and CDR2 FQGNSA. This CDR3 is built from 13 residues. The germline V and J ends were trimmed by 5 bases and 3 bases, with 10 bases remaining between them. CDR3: CASSKDRYTEAFF. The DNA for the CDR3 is TGTGCCAGCAGCAAGGACAGATACACTGAAGCTTTCTTT.

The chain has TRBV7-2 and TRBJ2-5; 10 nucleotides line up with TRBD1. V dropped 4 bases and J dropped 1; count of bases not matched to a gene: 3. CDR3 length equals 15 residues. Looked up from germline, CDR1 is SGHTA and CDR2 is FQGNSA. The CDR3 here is CASSSGQGPQETQYF. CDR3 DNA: TGTGCCAGCAGCTCGGGACAGGGGCCCCAAGAGACCCAGTACTTC.

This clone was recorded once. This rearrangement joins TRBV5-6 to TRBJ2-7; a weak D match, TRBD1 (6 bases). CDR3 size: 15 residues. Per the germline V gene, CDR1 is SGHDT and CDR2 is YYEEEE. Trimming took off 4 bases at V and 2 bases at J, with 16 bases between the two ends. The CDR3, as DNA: TGTGCCAGCAGCCTCGGACAGCGCACGACCTACGAGCAGTACTTC. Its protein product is CASSLGQRTTYEQYF.

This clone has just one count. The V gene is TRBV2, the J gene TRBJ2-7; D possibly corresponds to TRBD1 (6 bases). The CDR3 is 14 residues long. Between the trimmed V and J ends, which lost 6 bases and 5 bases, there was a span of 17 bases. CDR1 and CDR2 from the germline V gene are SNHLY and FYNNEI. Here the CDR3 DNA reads TGTGCCAGCAGCCCATCCCAGGGGCTAAACGAGCAGTACTTC. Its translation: CASSPSQGLNEQYF.

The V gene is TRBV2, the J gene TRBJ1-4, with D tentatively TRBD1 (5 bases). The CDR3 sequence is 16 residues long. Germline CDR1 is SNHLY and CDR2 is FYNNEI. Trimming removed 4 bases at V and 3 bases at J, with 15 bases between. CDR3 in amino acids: CASSAYSSGANEKLFF. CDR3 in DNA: TGTGCCAGCAGTGCCTACAGTTCGGGGGCTAATGAAAAACTGTTTTTT.

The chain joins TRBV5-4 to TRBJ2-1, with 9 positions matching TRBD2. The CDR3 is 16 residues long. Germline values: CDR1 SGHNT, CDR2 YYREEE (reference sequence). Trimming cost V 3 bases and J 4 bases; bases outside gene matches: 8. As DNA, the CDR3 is TGTGCCAGCAGCTCTCCCTGGCGGGAGGGGTACAATGAGCAGTTCTTC. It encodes CASSSPWREGYNEQFF.

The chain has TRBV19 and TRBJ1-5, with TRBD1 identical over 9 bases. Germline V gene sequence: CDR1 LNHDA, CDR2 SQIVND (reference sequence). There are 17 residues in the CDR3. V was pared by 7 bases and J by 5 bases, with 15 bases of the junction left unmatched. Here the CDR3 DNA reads TGTGCCAGTACTGCGGGACAGGGACTCTTTAAATATCAGCCCCAGCATTTT. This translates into CASTAGQGLFKYQPQHF.

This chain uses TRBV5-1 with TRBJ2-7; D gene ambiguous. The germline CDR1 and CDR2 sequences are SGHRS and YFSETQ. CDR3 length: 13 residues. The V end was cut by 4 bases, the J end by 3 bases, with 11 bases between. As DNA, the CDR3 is TGCGCCAGCAGCCTAAAGGGATTCTACGAGCAGTACTTC. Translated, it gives CASSLKGFYEQYF.

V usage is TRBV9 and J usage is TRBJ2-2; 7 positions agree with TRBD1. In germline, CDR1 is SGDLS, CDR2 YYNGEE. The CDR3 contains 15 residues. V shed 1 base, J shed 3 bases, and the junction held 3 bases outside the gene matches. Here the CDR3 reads CASSVRGRDTGELFF. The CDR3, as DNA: TGTGCCAGCAGCGTAAGGGGGCGAGACACCGGGGAGCTGTTTTTT.

CDR3 DNA sequence: TGTGCCAGCAGGACCGGACAGGGAGGTGGCTACACCTTC. Protein product: CASRTGQGGGYTF. This chain links TRBV6-6 with TRBJ1-2; 8 positions agree with TRBD1. The CDR3 totals 13 residues. Trimming at V came to 6 bases and at J to 7 bases, leaving 7 bases not matched to a gene. Germline lookup yields CDR1 MNHNY and CDR2 SVGAGI (reference sequence).

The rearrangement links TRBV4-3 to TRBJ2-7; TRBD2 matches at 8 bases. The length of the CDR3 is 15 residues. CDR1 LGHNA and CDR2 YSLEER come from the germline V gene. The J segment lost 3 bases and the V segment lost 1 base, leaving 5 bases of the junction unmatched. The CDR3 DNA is TGCGCCAGCAGCCAAGGTAGCGGGGTCGGCTACGAGCAGTACTTC. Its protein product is CASSQGSGVGYEQYF.

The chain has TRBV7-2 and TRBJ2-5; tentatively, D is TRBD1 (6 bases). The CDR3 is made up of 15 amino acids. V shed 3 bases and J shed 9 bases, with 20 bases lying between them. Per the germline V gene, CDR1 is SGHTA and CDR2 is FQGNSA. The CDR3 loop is CASSFRQAAESAQYF. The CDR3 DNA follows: TGTGCCAGCAGCTTTCGACAGGCCGCGGAGTCGGCCCAGTACTTC. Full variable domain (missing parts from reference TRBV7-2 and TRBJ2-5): GAGVSQSPSNKVTEKGKDVELRCDPISGHTALYWYRQSLGQGLEFLIYFQGNSAPDKSGLPSDRFSAERTGGSVSTLTIQRTQQEDSAVYLCASSFRQAAESAQYFGPGTRLLVL.